This T cell receptor (beta chain) derives from a study of radiation and T cells in renal cell carcinoma. The study's findings and limits: From baseline, blood top tumor clonotypes peaked at 2 weeks post-radiation. No pretreatment tumor biopsies were available for baseline clonotypes.

Of note for this clone: Its antigen is still unknown.

Time point meaning: blood 2 weeks post-SBRT. Treatment here: 15 Gy SBRT to primary tumor, nephrectomy 4 weeks later. Blood was sampled at baseline, 2 weeks and 4 weeks after SBRT. Repertoires were generated with immunoSEQ multiplex PCR, while TCRdb's copy carries only in-frame clones and drops some. Among roughly 130,000 clones listed, 81% were seen once. CDR1 is MGHRA and CDR2 is YSYEKL in the germline V gene. There are 14 residues in the CDR3. After removal of 6 bases from V and 4 bases from J, the junction contained 6 bases not matched to a gene. This material consisted of blood, taken from a patient whose treatment included radiotherapy and nephrectomy. The clonotype originates from a woman aged 55-69 years with renal cell carcinoma. V is TRBV4-1 and J is TRBJ2-3; TRBD2 aligns across 8 bases. The CDR3 protein is CASSRAGGADTQYF. CDR3 coding DNA: TGCGCCAGCAGTAGGGCGGGGGGCGCAGATACGCAGTATTTT.